This record looks at one T cell receptor (beta chain) sequence and its context. The CDR3 is 16 residues long. Trimming cost V 2 bases and J 1 base, with 12 bases left between them. Germline-derived CDR1 and CDR2 are MNHEY and SVGAGI. As handled by the study authors: Estimates of nucleated cell counts were drawn from the amplification of reference gene primers. The assay was immunoSEQ multiplex PCR, and TCRdb's table has in-frame clones only and misses some. That table furnishes V, J and clone size, whereas the DNA furnished D and trimming. The table has tens of thousands of clones, 86% seen once; the top ten hold 22%. This entry belongs to a study of blood T cell repertoires in COVID-19. Study-level information: Material from acute and convalescent COVID-19 was sourced from the United States, Italy and Spain. Sources were T cells, B-cell-depleted T cells, or PBMCs; the material itself was cDNA or gDNA.

This chain joins TRBV6-5 and TRBJ2-4; D is perhaps TRBD1 (5 bases). Sequenced input: peripheral blood. The source is a woman of 80 years or more in a cohort sampled during active or convalescent COVID-19. CDR3 amino acids: CASSYVAGMAKNIQYF. Written as DNA, the CDR3 is TGTGCCAGCAGTTACGTCGCAGGGATGGCCAAAAACATTCAGTACTTC.